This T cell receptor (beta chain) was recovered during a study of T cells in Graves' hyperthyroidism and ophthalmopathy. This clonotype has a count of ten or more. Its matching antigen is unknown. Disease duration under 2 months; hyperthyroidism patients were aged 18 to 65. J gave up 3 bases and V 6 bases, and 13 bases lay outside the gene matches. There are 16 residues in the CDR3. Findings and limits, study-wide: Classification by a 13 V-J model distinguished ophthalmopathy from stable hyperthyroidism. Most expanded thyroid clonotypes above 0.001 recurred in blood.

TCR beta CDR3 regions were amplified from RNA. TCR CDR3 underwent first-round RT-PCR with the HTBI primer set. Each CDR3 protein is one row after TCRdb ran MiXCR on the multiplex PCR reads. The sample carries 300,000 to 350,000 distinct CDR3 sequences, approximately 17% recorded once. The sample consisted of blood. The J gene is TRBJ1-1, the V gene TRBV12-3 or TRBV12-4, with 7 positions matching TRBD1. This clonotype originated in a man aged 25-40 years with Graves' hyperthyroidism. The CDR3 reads CASSRTGATRDTEAFF. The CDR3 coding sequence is TGTGCCAGCAGCCGGACAGGAGCTACGCGGGACACTGAAGCTTTCTTT.